The 23 T cell receptor beta chains presented below share a single source sample, sequenced in a study of graft-versus-host responses after intestinal transplantation. From the graft tissue, intraepithelial and lamina propria lymphocytes were released through processing. Method: immunoSEQ multiplex PCR; TCRdb's copy keeps in-frame clones and lacks some. This table holds around 16,000 clones, around 77% found once. The sample was ileum tissue, taken around 69 weeks after intestinal transplant. The receptors come from a human patient who received an intestinal transplant, so some T cells may come from the graft donor.

The chain carries TRBV11-2 and TRBJ2-3; 7 bases fit TRBD2. With 1 base clipped from V and 2 bases from J, the junction kept 9 bases outside the gene matches. The CDR3 contains 17 residues. The V gene's germline CDR1 is SGHAT and CDR2 FQNNGV. CDR3 loop: CASSLVGGGIITDTQYF. CDR3 coding DNA: TGTGCCAGCAGCTTAGTCGGCGGGGGAATTATCACAGATACGCAGTATTTT.

This chain connects TRBV28 to TRBJ2-5; weak D call: TRBD1 (7 bases). CDR3 length: 15 amino acids. From germline, CDR1 is MDHEN and CDR2 SYDVKM. V was clipped by 3 bases and J by 11 bases, with 22 bases between them. For the CDR3, the DNA is TGTGCCAGCAGTTTCCCAGGGGGGAGCCGCAGGGAGCAGTACTTC. This sequence encodes CASSFPGGSRREQYF.

The chain links TRBV29-1 to TRBJ2-1, with TRBD1 identical over 7 bases. The CDR3 spans 16 residues. The junction had 12 bases not matched to a gene; V was cut back by 7 bases and J by 0 bases. CDR1 and CDR2 (germline): SQVTM, ANQGSEA. For the CDR3, the DNA is TGCAGCGCTCCCCGAGGGGGCGGACACTCCTACAATGAGCAGTTCTTC. Translating it yields CSAPRGGGHSYNEQFF.

This sequence joins TRBV23-1 and TRBJ2-3; unclear D gene. TRBV23-1 is recorded as an ORF, its role being uncertain. Trimming removed 11 bases from V and 6 bases from J, with 21 bases in between. The CDR3 is 14 amino acids. CDR3 bases: TGCGCCGGAACAACGGACCTTTGGGGTGATACGCAGTATTTT. Translated: CAGTTDLWGDTQYF.

CDR3 region: CASSLEWTVWGETQYF. In DNA, the CDR3 is TGTGCCAGCAGCTTAGAGTGGACCGTGTGGGGAGAGACCCAGTACTTC. The genes are TRBV7-2 and TRBJ2-5; D ambiguous. The germline CDR1 and CDR2 sequences are SGHTA and FQGNSA. The CDR3 covers 16 residues. The V and J ends lost 1 base and 4 bases respectively, with 16 bases between them.

The CDR3 sequence: CASSIGGQGYGYTF. The CDR3 region has the DNA TGTGCCAGCAGCATAGGAGGACAGGGCTATGGCTACACCTTC. The rearrangement joins TRBV7-9 to TRBJ1-2; 8 nucleotides match TRBD1. CDR1 is SEHNR and CDR2 is FQNEAQ in the germline V gene (reference sequence). Trimming removed 5 bases from V and 4 bases from J; junction bases left unmatched: 6. CDR3 length: 14 amino acids.

The CDR3 DNA reads as TGTGCCAGCAGCGTAGGCGGACAGGCGAACACCATATATTTT. It specifies CASSVGGQANTIYF. The chain uses TRBV9 and TRBJ1-3; the match to TRBD1 covers 7 bases. Germline V gene data show CDR1 as SGDLS and CDR2 as YYNGEE. V trimming: 0 bases; J trimming: 7 bases; junction bases outside the gene matches: 4. The CDR3 length is 14 residues.

The chain joins TRBV5-4 to TRBJ2-7, with a tentative D call TRBD2 (5 bases). Trimming took off 4 bases at V and 3 bases at J, with 11 bases between the two ends. Germline V gene sequence: CDR1 SGHNT, CDR2 YYREEE (reference sequence). The CDR3 has 13 amino acids. CDR3: CASSPGLVYEQYF. In DNA, the CDR3 is TGTGCCAGCAGCCCCGGACTGGTCTACGAGCAGTACTTC. The full variable domain, with the rest looked up from reference TRBV5-4 and TRBJ2-7, is ETGVTQSPTHLIKTRGQQVTLRCSSQSGHNTVSWYQQALGQGPQFIFQYYREEENGRGNFPPRFSGLQFPNYSSELNVNALELDDSALYLCASSPGLVYEQYFGPGTRLTVT.

The chain joins TRBV7-9 to TRBJ2-5; D is ambiguous. The last part of the DNA fits TRBJ2-7 better; the J call may be wrong. CDR1 SEHNR and CDR2 FQNEAQ come from the germline V gene (reference sequence). The CDR3 totals 11 residues. The CDR3 protein is CASSETYEQYF. CDR3 coding DNA: TGTGCCAGCAGCGAAACCTACGAGCAGTACTTC.

The chain uses TRBV7-3 and TRBJ1-1, with D unresolved. The length of the CDR3 is 11 residues. V lost 4 bases and J 8 bases, leaving 8 bases between the germline ends. Germline loops: CDR1 SGHTA, CDR2 FQGTGA. The DNA of the CDR3 is TGTGCCAGCAGCTCCGGGGTGGAAGCTTTCTTT. Amino acids: CASSSGVEAFF.

This clone was observed a single time. The V gene is TRBV9, the J gene TRBJ2-1; 10 positions match TRBD2. CDR1 and CDR2 (germline): SGDLS, YYNGEE. V was clipped by 4 bases and J by 4 bases; unmatched bases: 14. This CDR3 has 18 amino acids. The CDR3 loop is CASSPKPGGAGGYNEQFF. The CDR3 nucleotides read TGTGCCAGCAGCCCCAAACCGGGAGGAGCGGGGGGGTACAATGAGCAGTTCTTC.

This sequence joins TRBV5-1 and TRBJ2-1, with D uncertain. The CDR3 has 14 amino acids. Per the germline V gene, CDR1 is SGHRS and CDR2 is YFSETQ. Trimming left V 0 bases short and J 7 bases short, with 11 bases between. The CDR3 sequence is CASSLDVPPNEQFF. In nucleotides, the CDR3 is TGCGCCAGCAGCTTGGATGTTCCACCTAATGAGCAGTTCTTC.

The chain employs TRBV2 and TRBJ2-7; 7 nucleotides agree with TRBD2. Germline V gene lookup returns CDR1 SNHLY and CDR2 FYNNEI. Unmatched junction bases numbered 11, after V lost 8 bases and J lost 4 bases. The CDR3 covers 14 residues. CDR3 bases: TGTGCCAGCTTAGGGAGGGCGGGGCCTTACGAGCAGTACTTC. Translating gives CASLGRAGPYEQYF.

This clone was recorded only once. This chain joins TRBV25-1 and TRBJ2-5; D uncertain. With 3 bases removed from V and 4 bases from J, the gap between germline ends came to 6 bases. This CDR3 is built from 12 residues. CDR1 and CDR2 from the germline V gene are MGHDK and SYGVNS. The CDR3 region is CASSDRAETQYF. In DNA, the CDR3 is TGTGCCAGCAGTGACCGGGCAGAGACCCAGTACTTC.

The chain links TRBV7-9 to TRBJ2-7; 7 bases are a match to TRBD1. This CDR3 is built from 13 residues. After removal of 1 base from V and 5 bases from J, the junction contained 2 bases not matched to a gene. Germline CDR1 reads SEHNR; CDR2 reads FQNEAQ (reference sequence). Here the CDR3 DNA reads TGTGCCAGCAGCTTAGGGGGGACAGACGAGCAGTACTTC. Residues: CASSLGGTDEQYF.

The chain uses TRBV2 and TRBJ1-1; a possible D gene is TRBD1 (6 bases). Germline V gives CDR1 SNHLY, CDR2 FYNNEI. CDR3 size: 12 residues. V shed 8 bases and J shed 4 bases, with 11 bases lying between them. CDR3 DNA: TGTGCCAGCCTTAGGGGGAGCACTGAAGCTTTCTTT. Protein sequence: CASLRGSTEAFF.

The chain employs TRBV7-9 and TRBJ2-5; the D is unclear. The J call may be faulty, since TRBJ2-7 better matches the DNA end. The V gene's germline CDR1 is SEHNR and CDR2 FQNEAQ (reference sequence). The CDR3 loop spans 13 amino acids. CDR3 sequence reads: CASSFGSSYEQYF. Written as DNA, the CDR3 is TGTGCCAGCAGCTTCGGTAGCTCCTACGAGCAGTACTTC.

Concerning this clone: Possible read error: a much larger clone is one base away. This sample includes further DNA sequences coding for the same CDR3. The chain couples TRBV6-1 to TRBJ2-7; the match to TRBD2 covers 11 bases. CDR1 is MNHNS, CDR2 SASEGT, per germline. J was trimmed by 0 bases and V by 2 bases; bases with no gene match: 0. The CDR3 runs to 15 residues. CDR3 nucleotides: TGTGCCAGCAGTGAACTAGCGGGGGGCTCCTACGAGCAGTACTTC. Its translation is CASSELAGGSYEQYF.

This chain joins TRBV5-8 and TRBJ2-1; a possible D gene is TRBD1 (5 bases). The CDR3 loop spans 14 amino acids. V shed 0 bases and J shed 9 bases, with 13 bases lying between them. CDR1 and CDR2 (germline): SGHTS, YDEGEE. CDR3 sequence: CASSLGQPTIEQFF. CDR3 nucleotide sequence: TGTGCCAGCAGCTTGGGACAGCCTACAATTGAGCAGTTCTTC. The entire variable domain, with the rest obtained from reference TRBV5-8 and TRBJ2-1, is as follows: EAGVTQSPTHLIKTRGQQATLRCSPISGHTSVYWYQQALGLGLQFLLWYDEGEERNRGNFPPRFSGRQFPNYSSELNVNALELEDSALYLCASSLGQPTIEQFFGPGTRLTVL.

The rearrangement joins TRBV6-1 to TRBJ2-2; tentatively, D is TRBD1 or TRBD2 (7 bases each). V was pared by 10 bases and J by 3 bases, with 18 bases between. This CDR3 is built from 15 residues. Germline V gene lookup returns CDR1 MNHNS and CDR2 SASEGT. Here the CDR3 DNA reads TGTGCCATCAGGGGGGGGTCCCCGGACACCGGGGAGCTGTTTTTT. It is translated as CAIRGGSPDTGELFF.

The V and J genes are TRBV18 and TRBJ2-4; D unclear. Germline V gene lookup returns CDR1 KGHSH and CDR2 LQKENI. Trimming took off 3 bases at V and 0 bases at J, with 6 bases between the two ends. CDR3 length: 14 amino acids. CDR3 region: CASSPDIAKNIQYF. The CDR3 bases are TGTGCCAGCTCACCTGACATAGCCAAAAACATTCAGTACTTC.

This clone appeared once. The V gene is TRBV7-8, the J gene TRBJ2-1; 7 nucleotides agree with TRBD1. The V and J ends lost 7 bases and 5 bases, in that order; junction bases with no gene match: 5. The germline CDR1 and CDR2 sequences are SGHVS and FQNEAQ. The CDR3 is 13 amino acids. This chain's CDR3 is CASKRDSNNEQFF. CDR3 coding DNA: TGTGCCAGCAAACGGGACAGCAACAATGAGCAGTTCTTC.

The CDR3, as DNA: TGCGCCAGCAGCTCGTCAGGGTTCGACAATGAGCAGTTCTTC. The encoded protein is CASSSSGFDNEQFF. The V and J genes are TRBV5-1 and TRBJ2-1, with TRBD1 as a possible D gene (5 bases). This CDR3 has 14 residues. V lost 3 bases and J lost 5, with 12 bases in between. Germline CDR1 reads SGHRS; CDR2 reads YFSETQ.